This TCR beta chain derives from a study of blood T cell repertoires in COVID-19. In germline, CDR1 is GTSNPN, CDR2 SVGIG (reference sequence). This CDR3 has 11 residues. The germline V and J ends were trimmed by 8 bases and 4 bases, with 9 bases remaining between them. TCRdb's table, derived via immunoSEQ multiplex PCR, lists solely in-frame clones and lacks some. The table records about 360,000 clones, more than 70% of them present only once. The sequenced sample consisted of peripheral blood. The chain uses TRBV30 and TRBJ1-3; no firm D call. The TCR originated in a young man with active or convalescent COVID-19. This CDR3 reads CAETEGNTIYF. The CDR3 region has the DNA TGTGCCGAAACAGAAGGAAACACCATATATTTT.